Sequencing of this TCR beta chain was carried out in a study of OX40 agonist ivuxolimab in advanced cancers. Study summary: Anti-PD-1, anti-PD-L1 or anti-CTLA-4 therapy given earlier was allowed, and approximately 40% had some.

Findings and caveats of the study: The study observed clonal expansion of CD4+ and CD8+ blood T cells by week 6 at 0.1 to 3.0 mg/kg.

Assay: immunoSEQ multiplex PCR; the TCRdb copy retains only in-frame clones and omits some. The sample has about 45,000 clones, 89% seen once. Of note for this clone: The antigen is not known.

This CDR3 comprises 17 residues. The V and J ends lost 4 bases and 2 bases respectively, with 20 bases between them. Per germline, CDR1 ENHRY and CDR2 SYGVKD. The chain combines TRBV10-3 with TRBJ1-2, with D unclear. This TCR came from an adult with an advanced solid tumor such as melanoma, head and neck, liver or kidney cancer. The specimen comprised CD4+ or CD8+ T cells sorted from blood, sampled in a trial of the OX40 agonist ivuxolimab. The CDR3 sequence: CAISVSANYGRNYGYTF. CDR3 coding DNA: TGTGCCATCAGTGTTTCAGCAAATTACGGGCGGAACTATGGCTACACCTTC.